The 24 T cell receptor beta chains below were found in one sample sequenced in a study of T cells in Graves' hyperthyroidism and ophthalmopathy. Amplification of TCR beta CDR3 regions was performed using RNA transcripts as template. Initially, a first-round RT-PCR of the TCR CDR3 employed the HTBI primer set. TCRdb passed the multiplex PCR reads through MiXCR, listing each CDR3 protein once. In the table there are under 300,000 distinct CDR3 sequences, roughly 14% of which are singletons. Sequences were obtained from blood. These receptor sequences come from a woman aged 40 to 50 with Graves' hyperthyroidism that later progressed to Graves' ophthalmopathy.

This clonotype was counted ten times or more. The CDR3: CSAKMADEQYF. The CDR3 nucleotides read TGCAGTGCCAAGATGGCTGACGAGCAGTACTTC. V gene TRBV20-1 combines with J gene TRBJ2-7; D call uncertain. V lost 6 bases to trimming and J lost 5 bases, with 11 bases between them. This CDR3 is 11 amino acids long. The germline gives CDR1 DFQATT, CDR2 SNEGSKA (reference sequence).

This chain connects TRBV6-2 or TRBV6-3 to TRBJ2-3; 9 positions agree with TRBD2. The CDR3 consists of 16 residues. J lost 2 bases, V lost 5 bases, and 8 bases had no gene match. Germline V gene lookup returns CDR1 MNHEY and CDR2 SVGEGT. The DNA of the CDR3 is TGTGCCAGCAGTGTTTTGGCTAGCGGGAACACAGATACGCAGTATTTT. This sequence encodes CASSVLASGNTDTQYF.

By share, this clonotype ranks as medium-sized. The chain couples TRBV14 to TRBJ1-3; 7 nucleotides align to TRBD1. CDR1 and CDR2 (germline): SGHDN, FVKESK. The length of the CDR3 is 18 residues. Trimming at V came to 1 base and at J to 0 bases, leaving 9 bases not matched to a gene. CDR3 in amino acids: CASSQAYRGHLSGNTIYF. In DNA, the CDR3 is TGTGCCAGCAGCCAAGCGTACAGGGGCCACCTCTCTGGAAACACCATATATTTT.

This clonotype was seen at least ten times. The chain is built from TRBV19 and TRBJ1-6; no clear D. Deletions cut 7 bases from V and 7 bases from J, with 11 bases between. The germline CDR1 and CDR2 sequences are LNHDA and SQIVND (reference sequence). This CDR3 spans 13 amino acids. CDR3 in amino acids: CASTYQPNSPLHF. In nucleotides, the CDR3 is TGTGCCAGTACCTACCAGCCGAATTCACCCCTCCACTTT.

Of note for this clonotype: A much larger clone lies one base from this, so it may be a read error. This chain joins TRBV5-1 and TRBJ2-7, with 9 nucleotides matching TRBD1. Germline values: CDR1 SGHRS, CDR2 YFSETQ. With V trimmed by 0 bases and J by 6 bases, 10 bases remained unmatched. The CDR3 is 16 amino acids. CDR3 sequence reads: CASSLGRDRVAFEQYF. The CDR3 bases are TGCGCCAGCAGCTTGGGAAGGGACAGGGTAGCCTTCGAGCAGTACTTC.

This clonotype was seen ten or more times. The chain uses TRBV5-5 and TRBJ2-3; no firm D call. CDR1 and CDR2 (germline): SGHKS, YYEKEE (reference sequence). Trimming cost V 0 bases and J 4 bases, with 6 bases left between them. The CDR3 runs 13 residues. The CDR3 region has the DNA TGTGCCAGCAGCTTGGGGGGTGCAGATACGCAGTATTTT. Protein product: CASSLGGADTQYF.

This clonotype was seen ten or more times. The V gene is TRBV30, the J gene TRBJ2-3; 8 positions match TRBD2. The CDR3 has 14 residues. V lost 0 bases and J lost 5; bases outside the gene matches: 4. Germline CDR1 is GTSNPN and CDR2 is SVGIG (reference sequence). This chain's CDR3 is CAWSVGTRGDTQYF. CDR3 in DNA: TGTGCCTGGAGTGTAGGGACTAGAGGAGATACGCAGTATTTT.

This clonotype was recorded many times. The chain employs TRBV20-1 and TRBJ2-5; D remains ambiguous. Germline CDR1 and CDR2: DFQATT and SNEGSKA (reference sequence). This CDR3 contains 14 residues. Trimming stripped 6 bases from V and 5 bases from J, with 19 bases between. CDR3 coding DNA: TGCAGTGCCCCCCCCGCGTGGGCAGAGGAGACCCAGTACTTC. Amino acid sequence: CSAPPAWAEETQYF.

This clonotype was counted ten times or more. The chain is built from TRBV4-1 and TRBJ2-1; the match to TRBD2 covers 11 bases. V lost 6 bases to trimming and J lost 8 bases; unmatched junction nucleotides: 12. The CDR3 sequence is 16 residues long. Germline loops: CDR1 MGHRA, CDR2 YSYEKL. CDR3 loop: CASSNSPSGRSHEQFF. For the CDR3, the DNA is TGCGCCAGCAGTAACAGTCCTAGCGGGAGGTCCCATGAGCAGTTCTTC.

This clonotype appeared many times. The chain uses TRBV3-1 and TRBJ1-2; D might be TRBD1 (6 bases). The CDR3 spans 16 residues. V was shortened by 0 bases and J by 8 bases, with 19 bases between the two germline ends. Germline V gene lookup returns CDR1 LGHDT and CDR2 YNNKEL (reference sequence). The chain's CDR3 is CASSQDLFRGSRGYTF. The CDR3 DNA reads as TGTGCCAGCAGCCAAGATTTGTTCAGGGGTTCTAGAGGCTACACCTTC.

This clonotype has a count of ten or more. The V and J genes are TRBV14 and TRBJ1-1; D ambiguous. V was pared by 2 bases and J by 2 bases, with 12 bases between. This CDR3 spans 15 amino acids. The germline V gene encodes CDR1 SGHDN and CDR2 FVKESK. CDR3 residues: CASSQNRFYNTEAFF. CDR3 sequence (DNA): TGTGCCAGCAGCCAAAATCGGTTTTACAACACTGAAGCTTTCTTT. Variable domain in full (rest from reference TRBV14 and TRBJ1-1): EAGVTQFPSHSVIEKGQTVTLRCDPISGHDNLYWYRRVMGKEIKFLLHFVKESKQDESGMPNNRFLAERTGGTYSTLKVQPAELEDSGVYFCASSQNRFYNTEAFFGQGTRLTVV.

This clonotype was recorded at least ten times. This chain uses TRBV12-3 or TRBV12-4 with TRBJ1-1; D is unclear. V was cut by 3 bases and J by 8 bases, with 16 bases left in between. The CDR3 has 14 amino acids. This CDR3 reads CASSFTMAVSEAFF. The DNA for the CDR3 is TGTGCCAGCAGTTTCACCATGGCAGTATCCGAAGCTTTCTTT.

This clonotype came up many times. This CDR3 reads CASSQVVRYTEAFF. The CDR3 nucleotides are TGCGCCAGCAGCCAAGTTGTGCGATACACTGAAGCTTTCTTT. The chain links TRBV4-1 to TRBJ1-1; D is ambiguous. The CDR3 is made up of 14 amino acids. Germline-derived CDR1 and CDR2 are MGHRA and YSYEKL. The V end lost 1 base, the J end lost 3 bases, and 9 bases lay between the germline ends.

Only a few counts were recorded for this clonotype. This chain joins TRBV5-6 and TRBJ1-4; the D gene is possibly TRBD1 (6 bases). The germline V and J ends were trimmed by 2 bases and 7 bases, with 12 bases remaining between them. The CDR3 totals 14 residues. The germline gives CDR1 SGHDT, CDR2 YYEEEE. CDR3 region: CASSLGGGGEKLFF. CDR3 DNA: TGTGCCAGCAGCTTAGGGGGAGGAGGTGAAAAACTGTTTTTT.

This clonotype was recorded many times. The rearrangement uses TRBV28 and TRBJ2-5, with TRBD2 identical over 16 bases. Germline loops: CDR1 MDHEN, CDR2 SYDVKM. The CDR3 is 19 amino acids. After removal of 2 bases from V and 0 bases from J, the junction contained 6 bases not matched to a gene. DNA for the CDR3: TGTGCCAGCAGTTTACCGGGACTAGCGGGAGGGCTGTACCAAGAGACCCAGTACTTC. The encoded protein is CASSLPGLAGGLYQETQYF.

This clonotype was counted many times. The CDR3 sequence is CASSRGTSGSNEQFF. In nucleotides, the CDR3 is TGTGCCAGCAGCCGCGGGACTAGCGGGAGCAATGAGCAGTTCTTC. The chain is built from TRBV28 and TRBJ2-1; TRBD2 matches 14 bases. V trimming: 6 bases; J trimming: 6 bases; junction bases outside the gene matches: 4. Germline values: CDR1 MDHEN, CDR2 SYDVKM. The CDR3 loop spans 15 amino acids.

In its sample, this clonotype was seen many times. The chain links TRBV7-9 to TRBJ2-2; D is ambiguous. Germline CDR1 reads SEHNR; CDR2 reads FQNEAQ (reference sequence). This CDR3 contains 13 residues. The V end was cut by 4 bases, the J end by 5 bases, with 8 bases between. CDR3: CASSSPRTGELFF. The CDR3 nucleotides read TGTGCCAGCAGCTCCCCTAGGACCGGGGAGCTGTTTTTT.

This clonotype turned up a few times. The gene calls are TRBV9 and TRBJ2-2, with D uncertain. Deletions cut 4 bases from V and 1 base from J, with 11 bases between. Germline V gives CDR1 SGDLS, CDR2 YYNGEE. The CDR3 contains 15 residues. The CDR3 DNA is TGTGCCAGCAGCTTGGCTTCAAGGAACACCGGGGAGCTGTTTTTT. Amino acids: CASSLASRNTGELFF.

V usage is TRBV7-2 and J usage is TRBJ1-2; unclear D gene. This CDR3 contains 14 residues. V was shortened by 7 bases and J by 4 bases, with 16 bases between the two germline ends. Germline loops: CDR1 SGHTA, CDR2 FQGNSA. The CDR3 is CASTLLTETYGYTF. CDR3 coding DNA: TGTGCCAGCACCCTTTTAACAGAGACCTATGGCTACACCTTC.

The sample holds one count of this clonotype. Relative to the germline gene, one junction end is altered; a read error may explain this. The gene calls are TRBV2 and TRBJ2-7; tentatively, D is TRBD1 or TRBD2 (5 bases each). Germline-derived CDR1 and CDR2 are SNHLY and FYNNEI. The CDR3 is made up of 14 amino acids. The CDR3 loop reads CASSPRGETYEHCF. CDR3 sequence (DNA): TGTGCCAGTAGCCCCCGAGGGGAAACCTACGAGCACTGCTTC. Filled out from reference TRBV2 and TRBJ2-7, the complete variable domain reads EPEVTQTPSHQVTQMGQEVILRCVPISNHLYFYWYRQILGQKVEFLVSFYNNEISEKSEIFDDQFSVERPDGSNFTLKIRSTKLEDSAMYFCASSPRGETYEHCFGPGTRLTVT.

This clonotype showed up just a few times. This chain uses TRBV10-2 with TRBJ2-6; the match to TRBD2 covers 11 bases. CDR3 length: 18 residues. CDR1 WSHSY and CDR2 SAAADI come from the germline V gene. V shed 5 bases and J 0 bases; nucleotides not matched to a gene: 6. CDR3 DNA: TGCGCCAGCAGTTGGGTGACTAGCGGGGCCTCTGGGGCCAACGTCCTGACTTTC. Translating gives CASSWVTSGASGANVLTF.

This clonotype occurred a few times. The genes are TRBV5-6 and TRBJ2-3; D might be TRBD2 (5 bases). V was cut by 3 bases and J by 5 bases, with 13 bases left in between. There are 14 residues in the CDR3. Germline V gene sequence: CDR1 SGHDT, CDR2 YYEEEE. CDR3 sequence: CASSSTDSRDTQYF. The CDR3 region has the DNA TGTGCCAGCAGCTCCACGGACTCGAGAGATACGCAGTATTTT.

This clonotype was seen at least ten times. The genes are TRBV27 and TRBJ2-1, with D possibly matching TRBD2 (5 bases). V was cut by 3 bases and J by 5 bases, with 11 bases left in between. The CDR3 runs 14 residues. Germline CDR1 and CDR2: MNHEY and SMNVEV (reference sequence). The DNA for the CDR3 is TGTGCCAGCAGTTTTGGTGGGAGCAACAATGAGCAGTTCTTC. It yields the protein CASSFGGSNNEQFF.

This clonotype was recorded many times. The chain has TRBV20-1 and TRBJ1-1; D is ambiguous. The CDR3 is 12 amino acids. The V gene lost 3 bases and the J gene lost 4 bases, with 9 bases spanning the gap. CDR1 and CDR2 (germline): DFQATT, SNEGSKA (reference sequence). The CDR3 nucleotides read TGCAGTGCTAGTTATCCAGGCACTGAAGCTTTCTTT. As protein: CSASYPGTEAFF.